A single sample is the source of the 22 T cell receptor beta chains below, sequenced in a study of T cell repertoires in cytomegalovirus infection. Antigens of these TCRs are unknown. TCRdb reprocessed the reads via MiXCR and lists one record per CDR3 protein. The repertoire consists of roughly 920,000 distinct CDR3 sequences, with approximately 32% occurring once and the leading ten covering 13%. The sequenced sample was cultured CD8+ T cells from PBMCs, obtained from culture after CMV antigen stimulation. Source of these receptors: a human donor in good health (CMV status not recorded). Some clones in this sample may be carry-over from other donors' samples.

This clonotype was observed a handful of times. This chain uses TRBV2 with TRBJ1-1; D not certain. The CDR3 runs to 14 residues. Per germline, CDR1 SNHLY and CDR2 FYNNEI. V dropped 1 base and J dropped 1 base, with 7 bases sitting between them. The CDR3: CASSEDGWNTEAFF. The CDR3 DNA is TGTGCCAGCAGTGAAGATGGATGGAACACTGAAGCTTTCTTT.

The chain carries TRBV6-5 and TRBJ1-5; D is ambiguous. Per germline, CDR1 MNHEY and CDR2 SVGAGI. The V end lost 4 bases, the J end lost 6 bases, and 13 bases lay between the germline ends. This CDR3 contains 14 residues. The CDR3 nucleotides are TGTGCCAGCAGTTTCCAGGCGGCGGCTCAGCCCCAGCATTTT. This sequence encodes CASSFQAAAQPQHF.

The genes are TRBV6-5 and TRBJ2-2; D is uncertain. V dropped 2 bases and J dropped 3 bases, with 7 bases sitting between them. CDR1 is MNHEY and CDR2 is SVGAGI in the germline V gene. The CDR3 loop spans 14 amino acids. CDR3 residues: CASSYEADTGELFF. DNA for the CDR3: TGTGCCAGCAGTTACGAGGCAGACACCGGGGAGCTGTTTTTT.

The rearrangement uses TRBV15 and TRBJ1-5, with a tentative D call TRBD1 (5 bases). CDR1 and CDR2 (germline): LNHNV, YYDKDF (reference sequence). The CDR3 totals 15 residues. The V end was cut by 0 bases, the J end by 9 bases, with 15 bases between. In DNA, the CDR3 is TGTGCCACCAGCAGAGACAGGGTTGCGGGGCGGCCCCAGCATTTT. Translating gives CATSRDRVAGRPQHF. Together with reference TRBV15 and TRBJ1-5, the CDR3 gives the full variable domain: DAMVIQNPRYQVTQFGKPVTLSCSQTLNHNVMYWYQQKSSQAPKLLFHYYDKDFNNEADTPDNFQSRRPNTSFCFLDIRSPGLGDTAMYLCATSRDRVAGRPQHFGDGTRLSIL.

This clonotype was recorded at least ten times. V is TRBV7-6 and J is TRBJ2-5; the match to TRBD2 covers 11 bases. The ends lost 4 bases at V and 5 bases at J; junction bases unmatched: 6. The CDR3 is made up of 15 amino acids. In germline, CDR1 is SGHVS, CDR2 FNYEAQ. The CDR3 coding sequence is TGTGCCAGCAGCTCGATAGCGGGGGGGCTGGAGACCCAGTACTTC. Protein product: CASSSIAGGLETQYF.

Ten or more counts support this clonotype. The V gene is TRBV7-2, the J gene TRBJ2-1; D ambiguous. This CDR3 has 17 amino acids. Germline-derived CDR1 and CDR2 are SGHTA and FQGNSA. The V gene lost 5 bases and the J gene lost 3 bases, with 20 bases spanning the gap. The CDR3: CASSLEPAGRNYNEQFF. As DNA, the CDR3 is TGTGCCAGCAGCCTAGAACCTGCCGGACGGAACTACAATGAGCAGTTCTTC.

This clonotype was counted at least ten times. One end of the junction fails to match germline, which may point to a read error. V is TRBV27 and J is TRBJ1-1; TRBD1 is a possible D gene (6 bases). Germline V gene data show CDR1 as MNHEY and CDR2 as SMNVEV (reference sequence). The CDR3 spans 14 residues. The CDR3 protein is CASSLSGGNTEAFF. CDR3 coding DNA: TGTGCCAGCAGCTTATCGGGGGGCAACACTGAAGCTTTCTTT.

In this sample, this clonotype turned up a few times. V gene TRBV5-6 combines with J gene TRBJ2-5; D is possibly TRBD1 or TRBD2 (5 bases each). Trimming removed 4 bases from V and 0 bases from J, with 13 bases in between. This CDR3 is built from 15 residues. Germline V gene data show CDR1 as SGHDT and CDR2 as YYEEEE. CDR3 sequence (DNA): TGTGCCAGCAGCGAGGGACGGAGGTACCAAGAGACCCAGTACTTC. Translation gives CASSEGRRYQETQYF. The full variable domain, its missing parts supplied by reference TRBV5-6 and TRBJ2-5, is DAGVTQSPTHLIKTRGQQVTLRCSPKSGHDTVSWYQQALGQGPQFIFQYYEEEERQRGNFPDRFSGHQFPNYSSELNVNALLLGDSALYLCASSEGRRYQETQYFGPGTRLLVL.

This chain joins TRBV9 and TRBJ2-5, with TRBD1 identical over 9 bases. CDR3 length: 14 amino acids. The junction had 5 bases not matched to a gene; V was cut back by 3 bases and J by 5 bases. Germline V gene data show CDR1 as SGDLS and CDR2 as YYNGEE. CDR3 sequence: CASSAGTGFETQYF. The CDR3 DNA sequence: TGTGCCAGCAGCGCCGGGACAGGGTTTGAGACCCAGTACTTC.

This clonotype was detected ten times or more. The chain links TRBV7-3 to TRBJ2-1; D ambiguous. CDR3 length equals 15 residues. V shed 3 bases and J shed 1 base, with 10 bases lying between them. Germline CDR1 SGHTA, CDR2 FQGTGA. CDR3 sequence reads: CASSFRGGSYNEQFF. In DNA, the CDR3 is TGTGCCAGCAGCTTTAGAGGCGGATCCTACAATGAGCAGTTCTTC.

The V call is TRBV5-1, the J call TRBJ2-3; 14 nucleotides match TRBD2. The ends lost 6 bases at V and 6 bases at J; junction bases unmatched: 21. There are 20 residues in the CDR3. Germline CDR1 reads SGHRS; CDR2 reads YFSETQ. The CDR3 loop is CASNPGLAGGRLLGSDTQYF. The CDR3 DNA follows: TGCGCCAGCAACCCCGGACTAGCGGGGGGACGGTTATTAGGATCGGATACGCAGTATTTT. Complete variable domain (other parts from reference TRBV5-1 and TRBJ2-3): KAGVTQTPRYLIKTRGQQVTLSCSPISGHRSVSWYQQTPGQGLQFLFEYFSETQRNKGNFPGRFSGRQFSNSRSEMNVSTLELGDSALYLCASNPGLAGGRLLGSDTQYFGPGTRLTVL.

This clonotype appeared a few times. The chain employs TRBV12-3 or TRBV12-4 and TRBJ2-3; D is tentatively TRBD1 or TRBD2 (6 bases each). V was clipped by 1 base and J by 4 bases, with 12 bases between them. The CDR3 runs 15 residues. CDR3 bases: TGTGCCAGCAGTTTAGATTACAGGGAGGCAGATACGCAGTATTTT. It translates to CASSLDYREADTQYF.

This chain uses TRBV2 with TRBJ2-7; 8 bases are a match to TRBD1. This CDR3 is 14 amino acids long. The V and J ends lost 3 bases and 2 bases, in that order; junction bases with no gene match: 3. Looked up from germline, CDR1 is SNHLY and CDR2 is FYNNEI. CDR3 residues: CASSEDRDTYEQYV. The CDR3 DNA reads TGTGCCAGCAGTGAGGACAGGGACACCTACGAGCAGTACGTC.

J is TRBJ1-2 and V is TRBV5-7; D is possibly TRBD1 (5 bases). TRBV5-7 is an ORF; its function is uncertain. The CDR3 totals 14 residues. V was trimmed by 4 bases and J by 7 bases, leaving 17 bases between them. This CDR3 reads CASSPLGGYSGYTF. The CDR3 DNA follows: TGTGCCAGCAGCCCTCTGGGGGGGTATAGTGGCTACACCTTC.

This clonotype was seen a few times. The CDR3 protein is CASAPLGVNYGYTF. CDR3 sequence (DNA): TGCGCCAGCGCCCCTTTGGGGGTAAACTATGGCTACACCTTC. This sequence joins TRBV4-1 and TRBJ1-2, with a possible D match to TRBD1 (5 bases). Germline V lookup: CDR1 MGHRA, CDR2 YSYEKL. This CDR3 contains 14 residues. V was shortened by 8 bases and J by 2 bases, with 15 bases between the two germline ends.

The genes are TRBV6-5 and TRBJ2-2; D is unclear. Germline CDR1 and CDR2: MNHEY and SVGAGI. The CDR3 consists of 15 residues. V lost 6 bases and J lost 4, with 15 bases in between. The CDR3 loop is CASRPDGFGTGELFF. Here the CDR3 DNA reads TGTGCCAGCAGACCCGATGGGTTTGGCACCGGGGAGCTGTTTTTT.

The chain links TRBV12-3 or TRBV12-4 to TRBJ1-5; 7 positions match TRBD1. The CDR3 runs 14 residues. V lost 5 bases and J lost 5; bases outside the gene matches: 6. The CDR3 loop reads CASSRDSEDQPQHF. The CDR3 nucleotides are TGTGCCAGCAGTAGGGACAGTGAGGATCAGCCCCAGCATTTT.

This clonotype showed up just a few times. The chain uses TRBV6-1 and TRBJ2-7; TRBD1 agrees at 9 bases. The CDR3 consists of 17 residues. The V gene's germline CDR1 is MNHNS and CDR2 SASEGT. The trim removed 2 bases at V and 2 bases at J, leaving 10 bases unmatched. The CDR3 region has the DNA TGTGCCAGCAGTGAACCATTTCGGGACAGGGTTACCTACGAGCAGTACTTC. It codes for CASSEPFRDRVTYEQYF.

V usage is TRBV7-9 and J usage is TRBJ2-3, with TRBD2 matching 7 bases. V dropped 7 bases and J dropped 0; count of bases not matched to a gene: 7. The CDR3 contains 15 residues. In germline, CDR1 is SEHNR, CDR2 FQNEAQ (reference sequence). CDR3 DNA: TGTGCCAGCATCACGGGAGCGGGGAGCACAGATACGCAGTATTTT. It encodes CASITGAGSTDTQYF.

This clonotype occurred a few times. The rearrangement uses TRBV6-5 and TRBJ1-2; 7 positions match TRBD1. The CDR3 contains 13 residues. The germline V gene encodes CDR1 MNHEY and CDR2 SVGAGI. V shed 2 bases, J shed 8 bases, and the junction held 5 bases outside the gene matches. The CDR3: CASSYNRGLGYTF. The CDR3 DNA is TGTGCCAGCAGTTACAACAGGGGTTTAGGCTACACCTTC.

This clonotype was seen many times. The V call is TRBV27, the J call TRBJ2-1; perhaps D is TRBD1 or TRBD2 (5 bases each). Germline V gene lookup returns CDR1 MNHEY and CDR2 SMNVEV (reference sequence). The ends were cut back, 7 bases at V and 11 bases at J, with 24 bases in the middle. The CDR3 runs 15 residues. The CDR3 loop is CASKGRFGAFIKQFF. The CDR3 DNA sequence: TGTGCCAGCAAGGGCCGGTTCGGGGCGTTCATTAAGCAGTTCTTC.

CDR3 sequence (DNA): TGTGCCAGTAAGGACGGCCCAAGTGATAATTCACCCCTCCACTTT. It yields the protein CASKDGPSDNSPLHF. The V call is TRBV19, the J call TRBJ1-6; no clear D gene. The germline gives CDR1 LNHDA, CDR2 SQIVND (reference sequence). CDR3 length equals 15 residues. V shed 7 bases and J shed 5 bases, with 15 bases lying between them.